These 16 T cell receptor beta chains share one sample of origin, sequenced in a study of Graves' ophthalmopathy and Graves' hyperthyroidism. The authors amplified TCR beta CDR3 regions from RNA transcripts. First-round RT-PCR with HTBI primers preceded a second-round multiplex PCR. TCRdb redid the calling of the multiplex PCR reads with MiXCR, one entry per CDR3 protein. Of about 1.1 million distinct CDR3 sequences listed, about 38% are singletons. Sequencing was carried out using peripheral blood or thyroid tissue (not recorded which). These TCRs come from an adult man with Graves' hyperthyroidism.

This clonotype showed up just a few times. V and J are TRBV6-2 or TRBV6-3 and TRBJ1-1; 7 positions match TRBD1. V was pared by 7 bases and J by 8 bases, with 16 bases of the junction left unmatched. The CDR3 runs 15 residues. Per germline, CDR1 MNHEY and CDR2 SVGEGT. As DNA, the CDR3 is TGTGCCAGCACTGTAGGAGGTGCGGGGACAGCAGAAGCTTTCTTT. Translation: CASTVGGAGTAEAFF.

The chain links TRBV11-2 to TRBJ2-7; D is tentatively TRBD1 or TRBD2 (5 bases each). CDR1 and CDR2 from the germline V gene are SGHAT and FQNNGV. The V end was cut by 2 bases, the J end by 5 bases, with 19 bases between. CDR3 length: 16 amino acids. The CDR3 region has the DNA TGTGCCAGCAGCTTAATGGGAGTACAGGTTATGAACGAGCAGTACTTC. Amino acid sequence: CASSLMGVQVMNEQYF.

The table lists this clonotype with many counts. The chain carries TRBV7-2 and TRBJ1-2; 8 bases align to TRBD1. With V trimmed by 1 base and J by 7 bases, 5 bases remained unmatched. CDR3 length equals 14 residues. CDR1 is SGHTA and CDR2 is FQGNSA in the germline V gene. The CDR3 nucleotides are TGTGCCAGCAGCTTAGGGCAGGGGGCCGCTGGCTACACCTTC. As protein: CASSLGQGAAGYTF.

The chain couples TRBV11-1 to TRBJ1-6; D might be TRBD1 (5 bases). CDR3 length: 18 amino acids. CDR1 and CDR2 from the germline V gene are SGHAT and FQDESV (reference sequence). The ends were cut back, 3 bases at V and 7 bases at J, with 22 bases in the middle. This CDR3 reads CASSFFQFRVVRNSPLHF. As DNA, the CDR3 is TGTGCCAGCAGCTTCTTTCAGTTCAGGGTTGTGCGGAATTCACCCCTCCACTTT.

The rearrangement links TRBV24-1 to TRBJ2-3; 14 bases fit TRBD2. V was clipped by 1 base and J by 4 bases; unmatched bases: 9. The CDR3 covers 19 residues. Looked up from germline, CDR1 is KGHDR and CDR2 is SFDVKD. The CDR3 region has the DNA TGTGCCACCAGTGATTTCGCCGGGACTAGCGGGAGCTTTGCAGATACGCAGTATTTT. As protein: CATSDFAGTSGSFADTQYF.

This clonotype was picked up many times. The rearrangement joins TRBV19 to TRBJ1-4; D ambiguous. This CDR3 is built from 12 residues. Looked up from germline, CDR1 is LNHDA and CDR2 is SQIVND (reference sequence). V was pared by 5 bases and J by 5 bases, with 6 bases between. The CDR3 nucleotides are TGTGCCAGTAGTCCCAACAATGAAAAACTGTTTTTT. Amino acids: CASSPNNEKLFF.

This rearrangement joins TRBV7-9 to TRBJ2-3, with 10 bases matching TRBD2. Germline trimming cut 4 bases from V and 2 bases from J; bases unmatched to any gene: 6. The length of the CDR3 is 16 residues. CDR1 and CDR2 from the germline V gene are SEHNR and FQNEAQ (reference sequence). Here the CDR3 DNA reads TGTGCCAGCAGCTCCTCCCTAGCGGGGGCCACAGATACGCAGTATTTT. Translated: CASSSSLAGATDTQYF.

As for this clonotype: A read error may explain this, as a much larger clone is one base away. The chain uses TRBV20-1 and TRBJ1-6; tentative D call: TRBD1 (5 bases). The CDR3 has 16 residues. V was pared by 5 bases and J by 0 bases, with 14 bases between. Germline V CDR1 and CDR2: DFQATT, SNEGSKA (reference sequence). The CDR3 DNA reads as TGCAGTGCTGGGGGGAGCCTTAGCTCCTATAATTCACCCCTCCACTTT. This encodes CSAGGSLSSYNSPLHF.

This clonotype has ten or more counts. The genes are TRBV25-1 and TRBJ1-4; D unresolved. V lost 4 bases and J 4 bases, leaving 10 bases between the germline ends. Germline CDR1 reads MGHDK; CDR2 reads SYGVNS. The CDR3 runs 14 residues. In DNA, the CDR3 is TGTGCCAGCAGTGTACCGGGCCTTAATGAAAAACTGTTTTTT. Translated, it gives CASSVPGLNEKLFF.

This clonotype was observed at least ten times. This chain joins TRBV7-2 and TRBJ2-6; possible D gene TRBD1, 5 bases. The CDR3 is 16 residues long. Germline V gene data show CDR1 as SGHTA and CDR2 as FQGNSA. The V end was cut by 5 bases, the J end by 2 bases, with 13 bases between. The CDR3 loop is CASSLTGAAGANVLTF. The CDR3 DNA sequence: TGTGCCAGCAGCCTCACAGGCGCGGCTGGGGCCAACGTCCTGACTTTC.

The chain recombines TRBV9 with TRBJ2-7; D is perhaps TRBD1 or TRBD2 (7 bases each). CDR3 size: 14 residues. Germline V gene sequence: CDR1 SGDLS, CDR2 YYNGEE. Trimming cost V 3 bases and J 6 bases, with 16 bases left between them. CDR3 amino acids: CASSAGGGTGEQYF. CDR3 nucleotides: TGTGCCAGCAGCGCAGGGGGGGGGACCGGCGAGCAGTACTTC.

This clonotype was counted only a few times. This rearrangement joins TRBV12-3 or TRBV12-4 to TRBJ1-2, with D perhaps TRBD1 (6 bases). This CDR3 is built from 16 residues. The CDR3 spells CASGLAGAGGYYGYTF. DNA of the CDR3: TGTGCTAGTGGTTTAGCAGGGGCCGGTGGGTACTATGGCTACACCTTC.

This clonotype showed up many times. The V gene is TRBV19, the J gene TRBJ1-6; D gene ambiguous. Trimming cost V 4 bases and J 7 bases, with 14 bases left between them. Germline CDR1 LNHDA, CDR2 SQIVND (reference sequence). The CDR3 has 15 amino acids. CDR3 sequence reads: CASSKTTLRNSPLHF. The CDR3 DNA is TGTGCCAGTAGTAAAACGACTCTGAGGAATTCACCCCTCCACTTT.

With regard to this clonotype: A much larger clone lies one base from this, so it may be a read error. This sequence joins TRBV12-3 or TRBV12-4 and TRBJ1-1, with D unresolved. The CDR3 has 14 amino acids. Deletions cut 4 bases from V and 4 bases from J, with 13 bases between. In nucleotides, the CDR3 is TGTGCCAGCAGTTCCTCAGCCATGAGCACTGAAGCTTTCTTT. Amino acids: CASSSSAMSTEAFF.

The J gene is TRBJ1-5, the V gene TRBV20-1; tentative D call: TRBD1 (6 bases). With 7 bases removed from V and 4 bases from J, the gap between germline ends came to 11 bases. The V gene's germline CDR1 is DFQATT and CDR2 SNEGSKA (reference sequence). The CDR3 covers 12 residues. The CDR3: CSVLRGNQPQHF. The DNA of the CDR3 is TGCAGTGTACTAAGGGGGAATCAGCCCCAGCATTTT.

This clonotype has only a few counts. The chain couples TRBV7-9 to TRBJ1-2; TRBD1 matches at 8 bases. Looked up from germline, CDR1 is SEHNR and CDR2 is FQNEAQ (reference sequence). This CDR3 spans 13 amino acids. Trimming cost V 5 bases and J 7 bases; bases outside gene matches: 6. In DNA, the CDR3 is TGTGCCAGCAGCCGGACAGGGATTATTGGCTACACCTTC. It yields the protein CASSRTGIIGYTF.